This T cell receptor beta chain was sequenced for a study of T-cell reconstitution after alpha-beta-depleted transplantation in children. The ends were cut back, 1 base at V and 10 bases at J, with 14 bases in the middle. The V gene's germline CDR1 is SEHNR and CDR2 FQNEAQ (reference sequence). This CDR3 comprises 15 residues. TCRbeta library preparation incorporated unique molecular identifiers. TCRdb analysed the PCR reads with MiXCR anew, one entry per CDR3 protein. The sample holds about 110,000 distinct CDR3 sequences; 5% to 7% are singletons and the top ten take approximately 25%. The source was PBMCs, mostly from graft donor cells, collected 360 days after TCRalphabeta/CD19-depleted stem cell transplant. The chain is built from TRBV7-9 and TRBJ1-6; possible D gene TRBD1, 5 bases. The origin of this receptor is a male patient aged 2 to 9 who had a stem cell transplant for acute lymphoblastic leukemia, so the T cells may come from the graft donor. CDR3: CASSLVGGAGSPLHF. The CDR3 coding sequence is TGTGCCAGCAGCTTAGTTGGTGGGGCCGGATCACCCCTCCACTTT.